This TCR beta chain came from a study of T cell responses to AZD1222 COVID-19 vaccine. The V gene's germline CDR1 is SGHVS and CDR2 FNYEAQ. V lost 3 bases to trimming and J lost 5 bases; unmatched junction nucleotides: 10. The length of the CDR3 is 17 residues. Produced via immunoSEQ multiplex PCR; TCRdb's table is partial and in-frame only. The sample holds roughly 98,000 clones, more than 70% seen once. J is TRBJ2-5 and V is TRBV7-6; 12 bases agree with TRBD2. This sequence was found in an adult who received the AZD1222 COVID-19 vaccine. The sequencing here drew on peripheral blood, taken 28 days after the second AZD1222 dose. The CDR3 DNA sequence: TGTGCCAGCAGCTTCATAACTAGCGGGAGGAAATCGGAGACCCAGTACTTC. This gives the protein CASSFITSGRKSETQYF.